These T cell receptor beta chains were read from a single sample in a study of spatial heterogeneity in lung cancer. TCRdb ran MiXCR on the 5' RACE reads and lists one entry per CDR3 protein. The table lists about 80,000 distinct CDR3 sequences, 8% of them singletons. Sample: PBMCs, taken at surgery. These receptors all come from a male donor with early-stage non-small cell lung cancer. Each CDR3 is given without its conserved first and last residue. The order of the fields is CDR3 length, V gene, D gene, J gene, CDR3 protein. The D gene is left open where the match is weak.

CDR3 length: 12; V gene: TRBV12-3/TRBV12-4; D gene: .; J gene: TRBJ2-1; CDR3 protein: ASIRDSRNNEQF
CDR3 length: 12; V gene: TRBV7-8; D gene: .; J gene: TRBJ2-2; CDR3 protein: ASSLTGNTGELF
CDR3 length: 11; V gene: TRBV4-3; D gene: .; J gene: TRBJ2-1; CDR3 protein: ASSQASRDEQF
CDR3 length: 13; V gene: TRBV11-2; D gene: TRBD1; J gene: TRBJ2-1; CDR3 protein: ASSRGQGYYNEQF
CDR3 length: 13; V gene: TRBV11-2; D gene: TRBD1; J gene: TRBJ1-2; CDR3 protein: ASSTRQGAPYGYT
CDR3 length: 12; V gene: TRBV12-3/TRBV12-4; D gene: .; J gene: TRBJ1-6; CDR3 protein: ASSLTAEGSPLH
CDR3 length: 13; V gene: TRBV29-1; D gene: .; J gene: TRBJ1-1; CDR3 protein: SATPTAGLETEAF
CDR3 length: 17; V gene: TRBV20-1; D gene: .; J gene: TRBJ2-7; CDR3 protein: RGLPAAPLILALSYEQY
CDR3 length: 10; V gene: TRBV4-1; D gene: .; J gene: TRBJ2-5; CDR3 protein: ASSLLGETQY
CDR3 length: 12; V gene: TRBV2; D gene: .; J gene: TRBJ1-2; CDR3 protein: ASGGRTHNYGYT
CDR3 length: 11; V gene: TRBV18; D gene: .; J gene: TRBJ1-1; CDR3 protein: ASSPLRNTEAF
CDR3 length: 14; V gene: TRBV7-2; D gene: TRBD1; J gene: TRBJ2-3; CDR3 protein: ASSLGPGQAQNTQY
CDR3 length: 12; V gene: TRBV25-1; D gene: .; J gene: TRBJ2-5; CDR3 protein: ASSEYTPAETQY
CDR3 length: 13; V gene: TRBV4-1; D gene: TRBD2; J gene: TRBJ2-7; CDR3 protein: ASSQEPGGSYEQY
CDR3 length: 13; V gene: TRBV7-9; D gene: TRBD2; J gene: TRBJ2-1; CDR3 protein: ASSPRTSGRGEQF
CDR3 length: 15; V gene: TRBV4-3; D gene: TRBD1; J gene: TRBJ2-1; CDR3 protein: ASSRRRRTGPYNEQF
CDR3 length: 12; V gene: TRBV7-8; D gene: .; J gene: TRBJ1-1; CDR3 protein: ASSFVAARAEAF
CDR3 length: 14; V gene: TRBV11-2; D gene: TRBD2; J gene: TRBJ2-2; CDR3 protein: ASSLTSGTNTGELF
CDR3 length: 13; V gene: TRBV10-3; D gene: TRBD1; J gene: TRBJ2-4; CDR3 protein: AISETRQGMGLPT
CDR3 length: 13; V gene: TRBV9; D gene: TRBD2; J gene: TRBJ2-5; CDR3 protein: ASSKSGTPGETQY
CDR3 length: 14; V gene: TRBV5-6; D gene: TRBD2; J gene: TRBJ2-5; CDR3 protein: ASSLIGREGPETQY
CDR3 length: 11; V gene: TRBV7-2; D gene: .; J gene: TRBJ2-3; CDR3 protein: ASSLEGPDTQY
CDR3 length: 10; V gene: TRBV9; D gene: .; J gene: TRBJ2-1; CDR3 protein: ASSVGGLEQF
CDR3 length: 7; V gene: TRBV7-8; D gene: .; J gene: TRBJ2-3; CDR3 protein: ASTDTQY
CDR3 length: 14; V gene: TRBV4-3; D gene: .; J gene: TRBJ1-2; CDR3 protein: ASSHLPGEDNYGYT
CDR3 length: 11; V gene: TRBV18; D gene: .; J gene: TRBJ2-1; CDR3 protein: ASSPPSQPEQF
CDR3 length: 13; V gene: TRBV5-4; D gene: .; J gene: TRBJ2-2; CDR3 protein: ASSSEVANTGELF
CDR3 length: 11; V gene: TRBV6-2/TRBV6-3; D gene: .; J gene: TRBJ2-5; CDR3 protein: ASSYSYQETQY
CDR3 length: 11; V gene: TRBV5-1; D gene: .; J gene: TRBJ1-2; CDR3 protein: ASSLVSAYGYT
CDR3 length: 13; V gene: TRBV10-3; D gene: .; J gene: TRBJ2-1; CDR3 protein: AIKADSAFYNEQF
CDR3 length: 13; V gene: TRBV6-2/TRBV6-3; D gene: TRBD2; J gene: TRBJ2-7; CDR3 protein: ASSSLAGGPSEQY
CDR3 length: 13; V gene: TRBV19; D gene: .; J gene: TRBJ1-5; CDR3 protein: ASIYKQGFNQPQH
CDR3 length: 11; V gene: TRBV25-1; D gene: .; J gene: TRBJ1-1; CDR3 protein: ASSESWNTEAF
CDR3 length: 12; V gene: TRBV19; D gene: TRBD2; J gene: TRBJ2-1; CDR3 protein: ASSTSSGNNEQF
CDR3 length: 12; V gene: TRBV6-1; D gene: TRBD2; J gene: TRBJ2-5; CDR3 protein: ASTYGRALETQY
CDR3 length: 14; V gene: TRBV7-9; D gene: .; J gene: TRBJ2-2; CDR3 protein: ASSSSAVANTGELF
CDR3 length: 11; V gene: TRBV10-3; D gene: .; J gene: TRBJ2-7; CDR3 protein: AINPGRTNEQY
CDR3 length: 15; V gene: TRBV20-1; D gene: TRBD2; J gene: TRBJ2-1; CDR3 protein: SAGGISGGPRVREQF
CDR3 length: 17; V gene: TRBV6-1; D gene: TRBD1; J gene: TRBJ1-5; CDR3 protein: ASSQSGQGQQRSNQPQH
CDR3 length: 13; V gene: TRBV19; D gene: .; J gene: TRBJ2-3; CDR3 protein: ASSLAGRTTDTQY
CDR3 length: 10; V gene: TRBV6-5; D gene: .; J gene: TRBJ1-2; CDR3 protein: ASSPRPAGYT
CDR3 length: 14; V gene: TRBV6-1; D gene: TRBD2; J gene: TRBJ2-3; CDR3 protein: ASSDASGSGTDTQY
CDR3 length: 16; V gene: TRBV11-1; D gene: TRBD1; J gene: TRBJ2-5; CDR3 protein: ASSLARGQGDVGETQY
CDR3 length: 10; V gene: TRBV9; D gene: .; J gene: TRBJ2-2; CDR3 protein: ASSVVRGELF
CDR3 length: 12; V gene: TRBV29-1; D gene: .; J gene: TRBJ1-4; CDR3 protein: SAKGGGLNEKLF
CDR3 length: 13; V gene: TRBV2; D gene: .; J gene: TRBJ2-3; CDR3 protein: ASSGAQSSTDTQY
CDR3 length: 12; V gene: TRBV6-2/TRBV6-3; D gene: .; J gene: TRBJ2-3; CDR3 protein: ASSYILGTDTQY
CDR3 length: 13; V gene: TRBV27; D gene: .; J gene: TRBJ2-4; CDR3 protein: ASSLWGSEKNIQY
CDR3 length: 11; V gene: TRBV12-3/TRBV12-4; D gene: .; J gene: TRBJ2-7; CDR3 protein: ASRSRDGYEQY
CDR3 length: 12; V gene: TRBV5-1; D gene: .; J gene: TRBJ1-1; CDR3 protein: ASSSGQTNTEAF
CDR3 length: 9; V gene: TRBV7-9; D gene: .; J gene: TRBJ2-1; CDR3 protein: ASSPQTEQF
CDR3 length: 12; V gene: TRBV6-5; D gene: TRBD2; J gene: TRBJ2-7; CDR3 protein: ASRTFSGIQEQY
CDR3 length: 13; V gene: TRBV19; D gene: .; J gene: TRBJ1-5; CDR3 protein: ASSIDLSSNQPQH